Reported below is one T cell receptor beta chain. The sample belongs to a study of technical replicates of blood from a handful of donors. Assay: immunoSEQ multiplex PCR; the TCRdb copy retains only in-frame clones and omits some. The sample contains 76,000 or so clones, 90% to 95% of which appear only once. The CDR3 extends over 19 amino acids. The germline V gene has CDR1 SNHLY and CDR2 FYNNEI. The trim removed 6 bases at V and 4 bases at J, leaving 18 bases unmatched. This chain joins TRBV2 and TRBJ2-4; 10 bases are a match to TRBD1. Sequencing was carried out using T cells isolated from PBMCs. The receptor's source is a human donor in good health. For the CDR3, the DNA is TGTGCCAGCAGCCTACCTTCGGGACAGGGGTTCAAGAGGAAAAACATTCAGTACTTC. It yields the protein CASSLPSGQGFKRKNIQYF.